The rows below give T cell receptor beta chains drawn from one sample of a study of T cell responses to AZD1222 COVID-19 vaccine. Sequencing used immunoSEQ multiplex PCR; TCRdb keeps in-frame clones, though not all of them. This sample has roughly 150,000 clones; 85% to 90% occur once, and the top ten carry about 3%. The sample consisted of peripheral blood, taken on day 0 of AZD1222 vaccination. The receptors come from an adult in good health. CDR3s include the opening cysteine and the closing phenylalanine or tryptophan. A D gene is named only where the DNA matches it firmly. Clone size is shown for a subset of rows, as once, few, many or a class of expanded clone.

size	J	D	V	DNA	CDR3
-	TRBJ2-7	-	TRBV2	TGTGCCAGCAGTGAAGGCGGGGACGAGCAGTACTTC	CASSEGGDEQYF
-	TRBJ2-7	-	TRBV7-2	TGTGCCAGCAGCTTTGGCTCTAGCAGCTACGAGCAGTACTTC	CASSFGSSSYEQYF
-	TRBJ2-7	-	TRBV7-2	TGTGCCAGCAGCTTAGTGGGTAGCGGAGGACAGGACGAGCAGTACTTC	CASSLVGSGGQDEQYF
-	TRBJ2-7	-	TRBV28	TGTGCCAGCAGCCGGACGCTTAACGGGGCGCAGTACTTC	CASSRTLNGAQYF
-	TRBJ2-3	-	TRBV5-1	TGCGCCAGCAGCACCCAGGTGACAGATACGCAGTATTTT	CASSTQVTDTQYF
-	TRBJ2-7	TRBD2	TRBV7-8	TGTGCCAGCAGCTTGAGTGGACTAGCGGGAGCCCGCGAGCAGTACTTC	CASSLSGLAGAREQYF
-	TRBJ2-3	-	TRBV6-4	TGTGCCAGCAGTGACCTACACATCCACCCAGATACGCAGTATTTT	CASSDLHIHPDTQYF
-	TRBJ1-2	TRBD1	TRBV5-5	TGTGCCAGCAGCTCTCCTCTGACAGGGCATGGCTACACCTTC	CASSSPLTGHGYTF
-	TRBJ1-1	-	TRBV18	TGTGCCAGCTCACCGCTCATTGGGGGGCGCGGGAACACTGAAGCTTTCTTT	CASSPLIGGRGNTEAFF
once	TRBJ1-5	-	TRBV7-8	TGTGCCAGCAGCTTAGCGATAGCAGGGGATCAGCCCCAGCATTTT	CASSLAIAGDQPQHF
-	TRBJ2-1	-	TRBV5-8	TGTGCCAGCAGCGAAACCCTGACTAGATCCAATGAGCAGTTCTTC	CASSETLTRSNEQFF
-	TRBJ2-2	TRBD2	TRBV4-3	TGCGCCAGCAGCCAAGACGGGAGGGGGAACACCGGGGAGCTGTTTTTT	CASSQDGRGNTGELFF
-	TRBJ2-1	-	TRBV6-2/TRBV6-3	TGTGCCAGCAGCCGCAATCTGGAGTACAATGAGCAGTTCTTC	CASSRNLEYNEQFF
-	TRBJ2-1	TRBD2	TRBV11-1	TGTGCCAGCAGCTCGGGACTAGAAAGGAGGAATGAGCAGTTCTTC	CASSSGLERRNEQFF
-	TRBJ2-1	TRBD2	TRBV29-1	TGCAGCGTTGACCTAGCGGGAGGACAAGAGCAGTTCTTC	CSVDLAGGQEQFF
few	TRBJ2-1	-	TRBV12-3/TRBV12-4	TGTGCCAGCGGGTCTTTCACGAATGAGCAGTTCTTC	CASGSFTNEQFF
many	TRBJ2-3	TRBD2	TRBV4-2	TGTGCCAGCAGCGCCCGGGCTAGCGGAGACACAGATACGCAGTATTTT	CASSARASGDTDTQYF
-	TRBJ1-3	-	TRBV7-6	TGTGCCAGCAGCTTATCCCAAGCGGTCTCTGGAAACACCATATATTTT	CASSLSQAVSGNTIYF
-	TRBJ2-5	-	TRBV6-5	TGTGCCAGCAGTTACTCGACAACTCAGGGACAAGAGACCCAGTACTTC	CASSYSTTQGQETQYF
-	TRBJ2-7	TRBD1	TRBV4-3	TGCGCCAGCAGCCAAGATTGGACAGGGATATACGAGCAGTACTTC	CASSQDWTGIYEQYF
-	TRBJ1-2	-	TRBV28	TGTGCCAGCAGTTCAAGATGGCGCTACACCTTC	CASSSRWRYTF
-	TRBJ1-2	-	TRBV10-2	TGCGCCAGCAGTGACCAGGGGTATTACTATGGCTACACCTTC	CASSDQGYYYGYTF
-	TRBJ2-1	-	TRBV7-3	TGTGCCAGCAGCCTCGGACTGCGCTCCTACAATGAGCAGTTCTTC	CASSLGLRSYNEQFF
-	TRBJ2-3	TRBD2	TRBV10-3	TGTGCCATCGACAAAACTAGCGGGAGTGTGGCAGATACGCAGTATTTT	CAIDKTSGSVADTQYF
-	TRBJ1-1	TRBD1	TRBV19	TGTGCCAGTAGTATTAGGGACAGGGTGAACACTGAAGCTTTCTTT	CASSIRDRVNTEAFF
-	TRBJ2-3	-	TRBV5-1	TGCGCCAGCATGGAGGGGCGGAATACGCAGTATTTT	CASMEGRNTQYF
-	TRBJ1-2	TRBD1	TRBV5-4	TGTGCCAGCAGAGTGGACAGGGACTATGGCTACACCTTC	CASRVDRDYGYTF